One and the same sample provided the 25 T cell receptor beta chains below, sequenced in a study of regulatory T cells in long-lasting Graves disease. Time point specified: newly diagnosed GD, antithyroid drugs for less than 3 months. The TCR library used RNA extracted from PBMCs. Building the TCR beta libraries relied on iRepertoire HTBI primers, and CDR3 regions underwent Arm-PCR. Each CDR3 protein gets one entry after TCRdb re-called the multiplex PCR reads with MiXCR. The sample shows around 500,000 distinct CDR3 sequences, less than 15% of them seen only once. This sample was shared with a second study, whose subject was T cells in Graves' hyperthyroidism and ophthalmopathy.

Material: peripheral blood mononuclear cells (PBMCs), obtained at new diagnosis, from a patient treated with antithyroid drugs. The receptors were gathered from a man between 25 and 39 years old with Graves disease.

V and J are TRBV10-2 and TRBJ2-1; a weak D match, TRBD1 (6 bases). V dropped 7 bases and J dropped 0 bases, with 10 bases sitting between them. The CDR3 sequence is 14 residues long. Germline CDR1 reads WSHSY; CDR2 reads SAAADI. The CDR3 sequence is CASTGQGSYNEQFF. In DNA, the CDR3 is TGCGCCAGCACGGGACAAGGCTCCTACAATGAGCAGTTCTTC.

CDR3 protein: CASSFSGRPQETQYF. The CDR3 DNA is TGCGCCAGCAGCTTTTCGGGACGGCCTCAAGAGACCCAGTACTTC. V usage is TRBV5-1 and J usage is TRBJ2-5; D possibly matches TRBD1 or TRBD2 (5 bases each). V lost 2 bases and J 2 bases, leaving 13 bases between the germline ends. The germline V gene has CDR1 SGHRS and CDR2 YFSETQ. The CDR3 length is 15 residues. Filled out from reference TRBV5-1 and TRBJ2-5, the complete variable domain reads KAGVTQTPRYLIKTRGQQVTLSCSPISGHRSVSWYQQTPGQGLQFLFEYFSETQRNKGNFPGRFSGRQFSNSRSEMNVSTLELGDSALYLCASSFSGRPQETQYFGPGTRLLVL.

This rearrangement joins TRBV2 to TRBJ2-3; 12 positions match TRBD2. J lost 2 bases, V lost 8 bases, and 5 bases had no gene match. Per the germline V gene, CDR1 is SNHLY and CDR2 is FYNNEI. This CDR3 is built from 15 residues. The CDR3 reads CASLTSGSHTDTQYF. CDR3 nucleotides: TGTGCCAGCCTGACTAGCGGGAGCCACACAGATACGCAGTATTTT. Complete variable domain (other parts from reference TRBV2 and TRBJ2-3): EPEVTQTPSHQVTQMGQEVILRCVPISNHLYFYWYRQILGQKVEFLVSFYNNEISEKSEIFDDQFSVERPDGSNFTLKIRSTKLEDSAMYFCASLTSGSHTDTQYFGPGTRLTVL.

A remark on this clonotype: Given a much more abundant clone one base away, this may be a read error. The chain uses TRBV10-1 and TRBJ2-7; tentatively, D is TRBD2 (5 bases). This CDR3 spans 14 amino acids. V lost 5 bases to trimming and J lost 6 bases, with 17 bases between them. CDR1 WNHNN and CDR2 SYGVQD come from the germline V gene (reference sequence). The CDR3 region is CASSPQRNHCEQYF. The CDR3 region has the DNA TGCGCCAGCAGTCCCCAGCGGAACCACTGCGAGCAGTACTTC.

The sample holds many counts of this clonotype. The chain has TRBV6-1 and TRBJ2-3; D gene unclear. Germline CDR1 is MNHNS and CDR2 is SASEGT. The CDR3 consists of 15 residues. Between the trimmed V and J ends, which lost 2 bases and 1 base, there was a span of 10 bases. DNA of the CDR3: TGTGCCAGCAGTGAATGGGGTGGAGGCACAGATACGCAGTATTTT. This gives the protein CASSEWGGGTDTQYF.

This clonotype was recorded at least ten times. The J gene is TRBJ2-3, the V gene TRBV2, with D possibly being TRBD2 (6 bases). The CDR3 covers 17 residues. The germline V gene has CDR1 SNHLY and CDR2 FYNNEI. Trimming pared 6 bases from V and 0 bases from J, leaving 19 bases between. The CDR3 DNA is TGTGCCAGCAGGCTTACGGGACTGAAGATTAGCACAGATACGCAGTATTTT. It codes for CASRLTGLKISTDTQYF.

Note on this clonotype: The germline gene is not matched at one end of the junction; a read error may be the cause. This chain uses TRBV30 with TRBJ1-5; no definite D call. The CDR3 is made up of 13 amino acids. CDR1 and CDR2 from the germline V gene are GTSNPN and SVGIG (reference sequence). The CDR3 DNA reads TGTGCCTGGAGTGTAGGAGGGAATCCGCCCCAGCGTTTT. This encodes CAWSVGGNPPQRF.

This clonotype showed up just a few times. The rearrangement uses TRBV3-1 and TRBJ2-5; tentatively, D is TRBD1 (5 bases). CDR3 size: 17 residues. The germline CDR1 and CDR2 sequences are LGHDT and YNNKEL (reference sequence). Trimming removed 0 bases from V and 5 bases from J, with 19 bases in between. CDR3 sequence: CASSQDMGPSPSETQYF. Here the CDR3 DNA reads TGTGCCAGCAGCCAAGATATGGGGCCGAGTCCGTCGGAGACCCAGTACTTC.

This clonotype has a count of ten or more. Here the CDR3 reads CASSSLGGLNEQFF. CDR3 nucleotides: TGTGCCAGCAGCTCCCTGGGCGGACTCAATGAGCAGTTCTTC. This chain connects TRBV7-9 to TRBJ2-1; D might be TRBD2 (5 bases). The CDR3 contains 14 residues. The germline V gene encodes CDR1 SEHNR and CDR2 FQNEAQ (reference sequence). V lost 4 bases to trimming and J lost 6 bases, with 13 bases between them.

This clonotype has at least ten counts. CDR3 loop: CASSSASSGANVLTF. The CDR3 coding sequence is TGCGCCAGCAGTTCGGCGAGCTCTGGGGCCAACGTCCTGACTTTC. The rearrangement links TRBV5-1 to TRBJ2-6, with D unresolved. CDR3 size: 15 residues. Trimming took 5 bases from V and 0 from J, leaving 9 bases between them. The germline V gene has CDR1 SGHRS and CDR2 YFSETQ.

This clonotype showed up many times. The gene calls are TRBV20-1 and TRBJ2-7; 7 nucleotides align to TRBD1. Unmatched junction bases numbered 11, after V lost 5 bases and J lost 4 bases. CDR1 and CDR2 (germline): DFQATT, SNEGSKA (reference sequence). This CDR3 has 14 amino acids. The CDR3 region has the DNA TGCAGTGCTGGGAAAGAGGGACAGCCTTACGAGCAGTACTTC. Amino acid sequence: CSAGKEGQPYEQYF.

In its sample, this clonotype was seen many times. CDR3 loop: CASVHRDRPDTIYF. DNA of the CDR3: TGTGCCAGCGTACATCGGGACAGGCCGGACACCATATATTTT. V gene TRBV6-1 combines with J gene TRBJ1-3; the match to TRBD1 covers 8 bases. V lost 8 bases to trimming and J lost 8 bases; unmatched junction nucleotides: 11. The CDR3 extends over 14 amino acids. Germline CDR1 MNHNS, CDR2 SASEGT.

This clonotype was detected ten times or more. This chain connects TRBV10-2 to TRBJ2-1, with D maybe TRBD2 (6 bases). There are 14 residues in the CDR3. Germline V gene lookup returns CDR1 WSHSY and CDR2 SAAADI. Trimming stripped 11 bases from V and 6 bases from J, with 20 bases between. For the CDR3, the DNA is TGCGCCTCCACCTACCAAACGGGAGCCAATGAGCAGTTCTTC. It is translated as CASTYQTGANEQFF.

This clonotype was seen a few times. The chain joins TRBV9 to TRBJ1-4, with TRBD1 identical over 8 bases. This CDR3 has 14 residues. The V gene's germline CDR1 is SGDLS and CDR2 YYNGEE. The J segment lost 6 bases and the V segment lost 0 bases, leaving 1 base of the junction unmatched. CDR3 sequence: CASSVGQGHEKLFF. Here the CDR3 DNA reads TGTGCCAGCAGCGTAGGACAGGGGCATGAAAAACTGTTTTTT. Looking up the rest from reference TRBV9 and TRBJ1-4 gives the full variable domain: DSGVTQTPKHLITATGQRVTLRCSPRSGDLSVYWYQQSLDQGLQFLIQYYNGEERAKGNILERFSAQQFPDLHSELNLSSLELGDSALYFCASSVGQGHEKLFFGSGTQLSVL.

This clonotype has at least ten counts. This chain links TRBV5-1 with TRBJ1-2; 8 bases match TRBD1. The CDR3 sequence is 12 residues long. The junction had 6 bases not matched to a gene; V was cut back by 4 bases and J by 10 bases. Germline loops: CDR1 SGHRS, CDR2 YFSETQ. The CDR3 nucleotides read TGCGCCAGCAGCCCGGGACAGGATACCTACACCTTC. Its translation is CASSPGQDTYTF.

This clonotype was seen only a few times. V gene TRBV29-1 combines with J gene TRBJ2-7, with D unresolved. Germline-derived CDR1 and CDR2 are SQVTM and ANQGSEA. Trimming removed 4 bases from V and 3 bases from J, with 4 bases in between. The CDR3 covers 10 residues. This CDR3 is CSVANYEQYF. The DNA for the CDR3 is TGCAGCGTTGCGAACTACGAGCAGTACTTC.

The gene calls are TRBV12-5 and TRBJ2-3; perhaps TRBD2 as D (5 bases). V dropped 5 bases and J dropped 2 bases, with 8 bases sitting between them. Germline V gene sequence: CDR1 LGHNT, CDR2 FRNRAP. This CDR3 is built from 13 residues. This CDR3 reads CASGRGNTDTQYF. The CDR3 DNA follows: TGTGCTAGTGGTCGGGGAAACACAGATACGCAGTATTTT.

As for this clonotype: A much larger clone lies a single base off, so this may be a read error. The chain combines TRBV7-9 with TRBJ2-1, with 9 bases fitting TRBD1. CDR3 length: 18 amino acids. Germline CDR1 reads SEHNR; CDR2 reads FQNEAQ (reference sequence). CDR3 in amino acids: CANSRRYGGTGRYNEQFF. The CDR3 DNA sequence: TGTGCCAACAGCAGGCGGTACGGCGGGACAGGGAGGTACAATGAGCAGTTCTTC.

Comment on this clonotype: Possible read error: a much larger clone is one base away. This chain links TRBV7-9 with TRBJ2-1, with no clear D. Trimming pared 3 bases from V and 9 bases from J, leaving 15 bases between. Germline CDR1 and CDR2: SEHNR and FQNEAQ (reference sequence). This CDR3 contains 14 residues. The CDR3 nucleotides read TGTGCCAGCAGCTTTAGAAAGGGCAATATTGAGCAGTTCTTC. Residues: CASSFRKGNIEQFF.

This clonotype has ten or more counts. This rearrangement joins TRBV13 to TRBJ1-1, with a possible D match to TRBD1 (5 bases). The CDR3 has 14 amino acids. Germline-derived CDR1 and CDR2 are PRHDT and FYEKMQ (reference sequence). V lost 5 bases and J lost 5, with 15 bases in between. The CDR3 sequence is CASSRGGKDTEAFF. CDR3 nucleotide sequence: TGTGCCAGCAGCCGCGGGGGAAAAGATACTGAAGCTTTCTTT.

CDR3: CASSGDTGELFF. The CDR3 region has the DNA TGCGCCAGCAGCGGGGATACCGGGGAGCTGTTTTTT. V usage is TRBV5-1 and J usage is TRBJ2-2; D gene uncertain. Germline-derived CDR1 and CDR2 are SGHRS and YFSETQ. V gave up 4 bases and J gave up 5 bases, with 6 bases separating them. This CDR3 region has 12 residues.

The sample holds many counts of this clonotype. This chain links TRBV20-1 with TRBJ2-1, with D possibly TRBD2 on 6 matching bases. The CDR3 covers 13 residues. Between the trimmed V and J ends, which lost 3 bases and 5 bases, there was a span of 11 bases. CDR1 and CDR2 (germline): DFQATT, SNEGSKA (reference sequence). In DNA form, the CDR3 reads TGCAGTGCTAGTACGGGAGCTAACAATGAGCAGTTCTTC. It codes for CSASTGANNEQFF.

The CDR3: CASSLAGPSGYTF. CDR3 bases: TGTGCCAGCAGCTTGGCAGGGCCCAGCGGCTACACCTTC. The chain links TRBV5-6 to TRBJ1-2; a possible D gene is TRBD1 (5 bases). Trimming pared 0 bases from V and 8 bases from J, leaving 11 bases between. CDR1 and CDR2 (germline): SGHDT, YYEEEE. The CDR3 runs to 13 residues.

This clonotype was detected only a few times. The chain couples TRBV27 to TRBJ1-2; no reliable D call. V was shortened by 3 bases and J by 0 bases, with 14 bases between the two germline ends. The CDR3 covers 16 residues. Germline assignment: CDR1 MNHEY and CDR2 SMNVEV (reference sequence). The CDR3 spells CASSFGDRVSNYGYTF. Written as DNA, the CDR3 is TGTGCCAGCAGTTTTGGGGATAGAGTCTCTAACTATGGCTACACCTTC.

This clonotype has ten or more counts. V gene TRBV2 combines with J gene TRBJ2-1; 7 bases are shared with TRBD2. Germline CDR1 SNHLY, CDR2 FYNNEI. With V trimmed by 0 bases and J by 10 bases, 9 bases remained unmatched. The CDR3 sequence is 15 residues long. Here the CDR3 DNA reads TGTGCCAGCAGTGAAGCGGGAGGGGCCAGGAGGGAGCAGTTCTTC. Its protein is CASSEAGGARREQFF.